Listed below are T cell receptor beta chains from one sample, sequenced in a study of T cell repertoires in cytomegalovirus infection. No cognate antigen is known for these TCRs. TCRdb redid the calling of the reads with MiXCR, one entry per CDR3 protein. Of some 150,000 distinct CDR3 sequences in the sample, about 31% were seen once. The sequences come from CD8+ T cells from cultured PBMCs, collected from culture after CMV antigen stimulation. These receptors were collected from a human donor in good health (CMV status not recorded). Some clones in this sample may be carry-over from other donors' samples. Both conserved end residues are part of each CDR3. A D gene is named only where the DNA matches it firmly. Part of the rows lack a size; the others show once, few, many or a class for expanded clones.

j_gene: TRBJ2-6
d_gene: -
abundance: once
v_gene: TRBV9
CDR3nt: TGTGCCAGCAAAGCTGGGGCCAACGTCCTGACTTTC
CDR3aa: CASKAGANVLTF

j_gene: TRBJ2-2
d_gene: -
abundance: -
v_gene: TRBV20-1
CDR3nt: TGCAGTGCTAGAGCTTCAGGGTTGCGCTACCCCGGGGAGCTGTTTTTT
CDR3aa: CSARASGLRYPGELFF

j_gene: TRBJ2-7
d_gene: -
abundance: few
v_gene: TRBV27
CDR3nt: TGTGCCAGCAGCTCGACTAGCTACGAGCAGTACTTC
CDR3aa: CASSSTSYEQYF

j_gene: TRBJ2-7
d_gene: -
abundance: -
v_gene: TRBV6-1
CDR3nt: TGTGCCAGCAAAAAGCCATACGAGCAGTACTTC
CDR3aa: CASKKPYEQYF

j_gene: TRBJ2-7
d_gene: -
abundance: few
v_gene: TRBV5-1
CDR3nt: TGCGCCAGCAGCTTGGTACCTCAGGAACCCTACGAGCAGTACTTC
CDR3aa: CASSLVPQEPYEQYF

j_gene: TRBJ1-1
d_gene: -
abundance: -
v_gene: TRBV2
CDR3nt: TGTGCCTACGCAGCCGTGTCGAACACTGAAGCTTTCTTT
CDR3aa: CAYAAVSNTEAFF

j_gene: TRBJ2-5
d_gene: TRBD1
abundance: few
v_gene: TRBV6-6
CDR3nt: TGTGCCAGCAGTGACTACCAGGGGGCTCGAGAGACCCAGTACTTC
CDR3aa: CASSDYQGARETQYF

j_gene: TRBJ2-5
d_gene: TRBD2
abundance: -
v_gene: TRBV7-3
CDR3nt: TGTGCCAGCAGCCCCTACCTAGCGGGGGGGCGCTTTCAAGAGACCCAGTACTTC
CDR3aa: CASSPYLAGGRFQETQYF

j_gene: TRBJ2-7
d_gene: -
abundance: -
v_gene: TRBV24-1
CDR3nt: TGTGCCACCAGTGATTTAAGGGATGGCGAGCAGTACTTC
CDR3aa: CATSDLRDGEQYF

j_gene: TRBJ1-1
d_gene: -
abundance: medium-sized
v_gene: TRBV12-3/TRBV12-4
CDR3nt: TGTGCCAGCAGCCCCACAGGGAACACTGAAGCTTTCTTT
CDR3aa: CASSPTGNTEAFF

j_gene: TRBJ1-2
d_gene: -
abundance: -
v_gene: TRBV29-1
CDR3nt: TGCAGCGTTGAGGGGGCTCCGGGACGACAGACCTATGGCTACACCTTC
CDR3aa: CSVEGAPGRQTYGYTF

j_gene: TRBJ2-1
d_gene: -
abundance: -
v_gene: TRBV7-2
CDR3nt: TGTGCCAGCAGCTTAAAGCCGGGTCTGGGGGTGAATGAGCAGTTCTTC
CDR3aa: CASSLKPGLGVNEQFF

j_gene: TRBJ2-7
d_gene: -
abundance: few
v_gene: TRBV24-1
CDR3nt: TGTGCCACCAGTGAGGCGGGACAGCCCTGGGAGCAGTACTTC
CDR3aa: CATSEAGQPWEQYF

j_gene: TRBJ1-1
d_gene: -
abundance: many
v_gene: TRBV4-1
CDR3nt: TGCGCCAGCAGCCAAGGGCCTGGGCTTAACACTGAAGCTTTCTTT
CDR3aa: CASSQGPGLNTEAFF

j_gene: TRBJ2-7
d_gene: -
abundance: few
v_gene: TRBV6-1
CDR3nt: TGTGCCAGCAGTGATCCAGGGCGGCAGTACTTC
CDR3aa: CASSDPGRQYF

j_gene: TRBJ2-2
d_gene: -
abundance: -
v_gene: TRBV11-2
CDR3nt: TGTGCCAGCAGCTTAGTGGGGGGGCGCTACACCGGGGAGCTGTTTTTT
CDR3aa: CASSLVGGRYTGELFF

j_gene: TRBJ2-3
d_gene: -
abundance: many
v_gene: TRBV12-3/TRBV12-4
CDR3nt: TGTGCCAGCACCAATGCGTTCACAGATACGCAGTATTTT
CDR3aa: CASTNAFTDTQYF

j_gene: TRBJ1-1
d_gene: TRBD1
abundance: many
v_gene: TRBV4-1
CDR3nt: TGCGCCAGCAGCCGGACTATGGGAACAGGGGGCGCAATGAACACTGAAGCTTTCTTT
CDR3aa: CASSRTMGTGGAMNTEAFF

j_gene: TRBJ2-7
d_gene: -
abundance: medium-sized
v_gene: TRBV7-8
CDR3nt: TGTGCCAGCACCACCGTCACATCGGGGGAAGACGAGCAGTACTTC
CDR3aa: CASTTVTSGEDEQYF

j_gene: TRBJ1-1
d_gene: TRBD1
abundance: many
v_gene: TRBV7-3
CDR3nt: TGTGCCAGCAGCTTAACGTCTGGAGCCCCAGGGGGTTACCCTGAAGCTTTCTTT
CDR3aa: CASSLTSGAPGGYPEAFF

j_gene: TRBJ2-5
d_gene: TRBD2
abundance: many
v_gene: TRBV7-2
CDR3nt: TGTGCCAGCAGCCCAATGGGCGGGGGGTCCATCCAAGAGACCCAGTACTTC
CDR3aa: CASSPMGGGSIQETQYF

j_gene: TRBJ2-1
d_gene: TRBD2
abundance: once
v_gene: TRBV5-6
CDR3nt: TGTGCCAGCAGCGACGGGGGGGCAAACAATGAGCAGTTCTTC
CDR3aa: CASSDGGANNEQFF

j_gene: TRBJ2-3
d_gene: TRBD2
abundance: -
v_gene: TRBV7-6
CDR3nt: TGTGCCAGCAGCCCGACGACTAGCCCTAGCACAGATACGCAGTATTTT
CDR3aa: CASSPTTSPSTDTQYF

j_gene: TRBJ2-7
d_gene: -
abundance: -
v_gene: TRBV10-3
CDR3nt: TGTGCCATCAGTGATCCCCCGGTGACAGAATACGAGCAGTACTTC
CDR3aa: CAISDPPVTEYEQYF

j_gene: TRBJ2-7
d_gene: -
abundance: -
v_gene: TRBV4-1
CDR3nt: TGCGCCAGCAGCCAAGTAGGGGACGGATCCTACGAGCAGTACTTC
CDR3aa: CASSQVGDGSYEQYF

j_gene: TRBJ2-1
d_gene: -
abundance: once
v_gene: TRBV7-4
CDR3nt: TGTGCCAGCGGTGCAAAGGGGTCCCCCTACAATGAGCAGTTCTTC
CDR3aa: CASGAKGSPYNEQFF

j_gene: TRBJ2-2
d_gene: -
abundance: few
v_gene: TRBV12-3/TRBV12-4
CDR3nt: TGTGCCAGCAGCCCAGGGGGCGGGGGGAACACCGGCGAGCTGTTTTTT
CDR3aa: CASSPGGGGNTGELFF

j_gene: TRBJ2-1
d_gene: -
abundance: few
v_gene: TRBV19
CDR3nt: TGTGCCAGTAGTAATAAAGGCAGCAATGAGCAGTTCTTC
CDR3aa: CASSNKGSNEQFF

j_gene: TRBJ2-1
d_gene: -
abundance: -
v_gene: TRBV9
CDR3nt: TGTGCCAGCAGCGTAGATGGGGGTGCCAATGAGCAGTTCTTC
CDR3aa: CASSVDGGANEQFF

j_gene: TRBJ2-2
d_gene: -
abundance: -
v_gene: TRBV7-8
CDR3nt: TGTGCCAGCAGCCGCCAGGGGATCACCGGGGAGCTGTTTTTT
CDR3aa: CASSRQGITGELFF

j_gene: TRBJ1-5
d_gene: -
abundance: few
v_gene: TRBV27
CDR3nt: TGTGCCAGCAGGGGGGTGGTCAATCAGCCCCAGCATTTT
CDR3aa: CASRGVVNQPQHF

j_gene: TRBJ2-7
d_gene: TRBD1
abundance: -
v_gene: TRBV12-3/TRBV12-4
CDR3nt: TGTGCCAGCAGCTCGGGACAGGGAATCTCCGAGCAGTACTTC
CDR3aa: CASSSGQGISEQYF

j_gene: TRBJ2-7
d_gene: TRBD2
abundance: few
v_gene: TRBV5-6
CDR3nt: TGTGCCAGCAGCCGCGGACTAGCGGGGGTGCAAACCTCCTACGAGCAGTACTTC
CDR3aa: CASSRGLAGVQTSYEQYF